The 9 T cell receptor beta chains presented below share a single source sample, sequenced in a study of blood T cell repertoires in COVID-19. Profiled with immunoSEQ multiplex PCR; TCRdb holds only in-frame clones, not every one. The top ten clones hold roughly 2.5% of a sample with approximately 140,000 clones, about 88% of them seen once. Sequencing used peripheral blood. These receptors were collected from a human donor with COVID-19, enrolled during active disease. The donor label of this sample is uncertain.

This chain connects TRBV9 to TRBJ1-2; 10 nucleotides line up with TRBD1. Per the germline V gene, CDR1 is SGDLS and CDR2 is YYNGEE. The length of the CDR3 is 15 residues. V lost 3 bases and J lost 7; bases outside the gene matches: 9. CDR3 amino acids: CASSAWGQGSGGYTF. CDR3 in DNA: TGTGCCAGCAGCGCCTGGGGACAGGGGAGCGGTGGCTACACCTTC.

The V call is TRBV5-1, the J call TRBJ2-1, with unresolved D. The CDR3 totals 15 residues. Germline V gives CDR1 SGHRS, CDR2 YFSETQ. V lost 5 bases and J lost 2, with 14 bases in between. The CDR3, as DNA: TGCGCCAGCAGTTATGACCCAGCGACCTACAATGAGCAGTTCTTC. This encodes CASSYDPATYNEQFF.

The CDR3 spells CASSRGAPNTGELFF. CDR3 nucleotide sequence: TGTGCCAGCAGCCGTGGGGCCCCAAACACCGGGGAGCTGTTTTTT. The chain links TRBV14 to TRBJ2-2; D is possibly TRBD1 (5 bases). Trimming took off 4 bases at V and 2 bases at J, with 11 bases between the two ends. CDR3 length: 15 residues. Germline CDR1 is SGHDN and CDR2 is FVKESK.

There are a few counts of this clone. The chain has TRBV5-4 and TRBJ1-2, with 8 bases that match TRBD1. Germline assignment: CDR1 SGHNT and CDR2 YYREEE (reference sequence). Germline trimming cut 3 bases from V and 3 bases from J; bases unmatched to any gene: 7. The CDR3 consists of 15 residues. The CDR3 coding sequence is TGTGCCAGCAGCTCCCGACAGGGGCTCGACTATGGCTACACCTTC. Amino acid sequence: CASSSRQGLDYGYTF.

The DNA of the CDR3 is TGTGCTAGTGGTTTGGGGCTAGCGCACAATGAGCAGTTCTTC. It yields the protein CASGLGLAHNEQFF. The V call is TRBV12-5, the J call TRBJ2-1; D perhaps matches TRBD2 (6 bases). Trimming removed 1 base at V and 5 bases at J, with 9 bases between. The CDR3 is 14 amino acids. Looked up from germline, CDR1 is LGHNT and CDR2 is FRNRAP.

This clone was recorded once. V usage is TRBV6-5 and J usage is TRBJ2-7, with D possibly TRBD2 on 6 matching bases. CDR3 size: 14 residues. Trimming stripped 2 bases from V and 2 bases from J, with 10 bases between. The germline gives CDR1 MNHEY, CDR2 SVGAGI. Here the CDR3 DNA reads TGTGCCAGCAGTTACGGGGACTTCCCCTACGAGCAGTACTTC. It yields the protein CASSYGDFPYEQYF.

This clone was seen only once. This chain connects TRBV7-9 to TRBJ1-3; D perhaps matches TRBD1 (5 bases). This CDR3 is built from 14 residues. V lost 5 bases and J lost 4, with 12 bases in between. Looked up from germline, CDR1 is SEHNR and CDR2 is FQNEAQ (reference sequence). CDR3 loop: CASSPPGHGNTIYF. CDR3 nucleotides: TGTGCCAGCAGCCCCCCAGGGCACGGAAACACCATATATTTT.

This chain uses TRBV2 with TRBJ1-3; D not certain. CDR1 is SNHLY, CDR2 FYNNEI, per germline. V was pared by 5 bases and J by 0 bases, with 11 bases between. The length of the CDR3 is 15 residues. CDR3 amino acids: CASSTGRSSGNTIYF. The CDR3 DNA sequence: TGTGCCAGCAGTACTGGTAGGAGCTCTGGAAACACCATATATTTT.

This rearrangement joins TRBV2 to TRBJ1-2, with D unresolved. CDR3 size: 14 residues. V lost 6 bases and J lost 8, with 19 bases in between. Germline V gene data show CDR1 as SNHLY and CDR2 as FYNNEI. This CDR3 reads CASSEHSEAGGYTF. In nucleotides, the CDR3 is TGTGCCAGCAGCGAACACAGTGAAGCGGGGGGCTACACCTTC.